This T cell receptor (beta chain) emerged from a study of T-cell reconstitution after alpha-beta-depleted transplantation in children. The CDR3 is 14 residues long. The ends lost 5 bases at V and 2 bases at J; junction bases unmatched: 4. The TCRbeta library was prepared with unique molecular identifiers. TCRdb independently ran MiXCR on the PCR reads; one entry per CDR3 protein. The data hold about half a million distinct CDR3 sequences, with 12% observed a single time. This clonotype was picked up a small number of times. This specimen was PBMCs from the stem cell graft donor, taken from the stem cell graft. V gene TRBV12-3 or TRBV12-4 combines with J gene TRBJ2-3, with TRBD1 identical over 7 bases. This TCR was recovered from a human donor who donated a stem cell graft to a child with combined immunodeficiency. The CDR3 here is CASSPGQYTDTQYF. The CDR3 DNA sequence: TGTGCCAGCAGTCCGGGACAGTACACAGATACGCAGTATTTT.